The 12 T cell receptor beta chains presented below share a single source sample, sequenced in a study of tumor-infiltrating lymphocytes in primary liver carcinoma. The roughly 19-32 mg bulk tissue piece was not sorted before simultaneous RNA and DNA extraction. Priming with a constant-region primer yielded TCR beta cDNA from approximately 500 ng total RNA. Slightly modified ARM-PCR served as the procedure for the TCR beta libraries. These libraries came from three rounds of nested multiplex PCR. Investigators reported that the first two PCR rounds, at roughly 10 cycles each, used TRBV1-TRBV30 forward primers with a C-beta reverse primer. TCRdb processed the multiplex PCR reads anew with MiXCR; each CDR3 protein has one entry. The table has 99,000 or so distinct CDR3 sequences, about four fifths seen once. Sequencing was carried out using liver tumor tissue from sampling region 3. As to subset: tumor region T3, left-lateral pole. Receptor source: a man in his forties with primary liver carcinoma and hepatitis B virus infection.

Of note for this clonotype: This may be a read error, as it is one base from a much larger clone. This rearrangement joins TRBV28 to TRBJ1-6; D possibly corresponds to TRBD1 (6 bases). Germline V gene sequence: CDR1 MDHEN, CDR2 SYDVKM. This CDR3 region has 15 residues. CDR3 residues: CASRIAGTRISLLHF. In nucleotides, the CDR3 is TGTGCCAGCAGGATCGCCGGGACACGGATATCACTCCTCCACTTT.

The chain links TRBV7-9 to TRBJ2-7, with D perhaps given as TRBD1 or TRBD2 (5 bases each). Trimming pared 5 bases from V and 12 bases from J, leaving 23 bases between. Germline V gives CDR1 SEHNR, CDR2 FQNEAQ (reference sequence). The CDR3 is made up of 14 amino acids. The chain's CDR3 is CASSPRERAYELYF. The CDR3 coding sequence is TGTGCCAGCAGCCCCAGGGAGAGGGCCTACGAGTTGTACTTC.

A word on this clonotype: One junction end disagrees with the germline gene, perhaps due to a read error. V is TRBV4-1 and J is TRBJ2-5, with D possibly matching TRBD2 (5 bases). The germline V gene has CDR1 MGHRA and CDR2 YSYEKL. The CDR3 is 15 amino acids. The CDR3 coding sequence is TGCGCCTGCAGCCAAGATATGGAGACTAAGGAAACCCAGTACTTC. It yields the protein CACSQDMETKETQYF.

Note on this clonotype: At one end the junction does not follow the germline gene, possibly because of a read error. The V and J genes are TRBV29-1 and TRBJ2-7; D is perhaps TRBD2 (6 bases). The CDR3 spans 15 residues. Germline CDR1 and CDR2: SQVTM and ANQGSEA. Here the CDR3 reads CGVEDPGGSFYEQYF. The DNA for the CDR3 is TGCGGCGTCGAAGATCCAGGAGGGAGCTTCTACGAGCAGTACTTC.

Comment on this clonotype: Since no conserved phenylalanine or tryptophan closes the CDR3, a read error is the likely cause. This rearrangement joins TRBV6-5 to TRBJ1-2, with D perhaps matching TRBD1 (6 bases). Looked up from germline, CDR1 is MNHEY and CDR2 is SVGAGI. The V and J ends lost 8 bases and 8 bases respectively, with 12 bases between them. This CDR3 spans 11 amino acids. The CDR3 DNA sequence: TGTGCCAGCTGTGCCGGGACAGGCTACACCCTC. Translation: CASCAGTGYTL.

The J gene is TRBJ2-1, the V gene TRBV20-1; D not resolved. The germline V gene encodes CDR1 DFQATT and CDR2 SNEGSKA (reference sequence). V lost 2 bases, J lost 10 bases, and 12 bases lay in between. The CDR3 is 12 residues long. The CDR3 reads CSARYRRGEQFF. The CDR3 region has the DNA TGCAGTGCTAGATATAGGAGAGGAGAGCAGTTCTTC.

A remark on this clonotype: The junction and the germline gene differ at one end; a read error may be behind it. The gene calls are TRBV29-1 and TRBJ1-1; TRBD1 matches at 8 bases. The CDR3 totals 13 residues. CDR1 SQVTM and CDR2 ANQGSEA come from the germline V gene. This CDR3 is CSAGTGGDTEALF. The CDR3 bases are TGCAGCGCTGGGACAGGCGGTGACACTGAAGCTTTATTT.

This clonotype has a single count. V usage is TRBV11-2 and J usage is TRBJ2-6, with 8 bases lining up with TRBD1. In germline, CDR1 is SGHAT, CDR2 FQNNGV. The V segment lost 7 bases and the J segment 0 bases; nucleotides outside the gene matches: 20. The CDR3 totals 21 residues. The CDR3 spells CASNMRGDRGIYLSGANVLTF. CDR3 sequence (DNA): TGTGCCAGCAACATGAGGGGAGACAGGGGCATTTACCTCTCTGGGGCCAACGTCCTGACTTTC.

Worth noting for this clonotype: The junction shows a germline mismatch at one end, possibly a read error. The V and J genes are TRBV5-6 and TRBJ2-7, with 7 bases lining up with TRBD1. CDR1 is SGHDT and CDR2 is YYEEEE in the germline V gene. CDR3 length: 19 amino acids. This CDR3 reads CASSATGAREGQSSHEQYF. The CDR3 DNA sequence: TGTGCCAGCAGCGCCACAGGGGCCCGCGAGGGGCAGAGCTCCCACGAGCAGTACTTC. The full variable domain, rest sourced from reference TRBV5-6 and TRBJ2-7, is DAGVTQSPTHLIKTRGQQVTLRCSPKSGHDTVSWYQQALGQGPQFIFQYYEEEERQRGNFPDRFSGHQFPNYSSELNVNALLLGDSALYLCASSATGAREGQSSHEQYFGPGTRLTVT.

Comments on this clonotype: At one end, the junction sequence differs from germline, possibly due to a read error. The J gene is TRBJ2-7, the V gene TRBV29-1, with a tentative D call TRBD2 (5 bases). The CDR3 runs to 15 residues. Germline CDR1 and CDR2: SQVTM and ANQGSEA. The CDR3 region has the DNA TGCAGCGTAGAAGATCCGTGTGGGAGCTCCTACGAGCAATACTTC. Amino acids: CSVEDPCGSSYEQYF.

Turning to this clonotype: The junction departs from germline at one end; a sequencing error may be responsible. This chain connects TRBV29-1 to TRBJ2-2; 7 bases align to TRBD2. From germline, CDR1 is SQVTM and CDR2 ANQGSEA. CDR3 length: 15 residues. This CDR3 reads CNVGTNAANTGELFF. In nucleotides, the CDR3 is TGCAACGTTGGGACTAACGCAGCGAACACCGGGGAGCTGTTTTTT.

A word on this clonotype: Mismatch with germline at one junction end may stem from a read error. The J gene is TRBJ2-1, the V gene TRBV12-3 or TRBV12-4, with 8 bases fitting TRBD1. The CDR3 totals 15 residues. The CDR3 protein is CTSRGPGLPYNEQFF. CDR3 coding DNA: TGTACCAGCAGGGGGCCGGGACTGCCATACAATGAGCAGTTCTTC.